This T cell receptor beta chain was captured by sequencing in a study of T cells in Graves' hyperthyroidism and ophthalmopathy. The CDR3 covers 15 residues. V lost 1 base to trimming and J lost 3 bases; unmatched junction nucleotides: 3. Germline assignment: CDR1 LGHDT and CDR2 YNNKEL (reference sequence). There are many counts of this clonotype. The investigators amplified TCR beta CDR3 regions from RNA transcripts. The TCR CDR3 first-round RT-PCR relied on the HTBI primer set. One entry per CDR3 protein results from TCRdb running MiXCR on the multiplex PCR reads. The data show a few hundred thousand distinct CDR3 sequences, 25% seen once.

This clonotype was obtained from a man aged 50 to 59 with Graves' hyperthyroidism. The chain has TRBV3-1 and TRBJ1-2; 9 bases are a match to TRBD1. The sample consisted of blood. The CDR3 DNA sequence: TGTGCCAGCAGCCAAGGTACAGGGGGCTACTATGGCTACACCTTC. It codes for CASSQGTGGYYGYTF.